This is a list of T cell receptor beta chains from one sample in a study of technical replicates of blood from several donors. Method: immunoSEQ multiplex PCR; TCRdb's copy keeps in-frame clones and lacks some. This table holds over 45,000 clones, 92% found once. The source material was PBMCs. Source of these receptors: a human donor in good health. Some clones in this sample may be carry-over from other donors' samples. Both conserved end residues are part of each CDR3. D genes are given only for firm matches. The size field is filled for only some rows; it gives once, few, many or a size class.

>TRBJ2-2|-|-|TRBV6-5
CASSSRAPGTGELFF
TGTGCCAGCAGTTCAAGGGCCCCGGGGACCGGGGAGCTGTTTTTT
>TRBJ1-2|-|-|TRBV29-1
CSVEDGGRTAGGYTF
TGCAGCGTTGAAGATGGGGGCCGGACAGCGGGAGGCTACACCTTC
>TRBJ2-2|-|TRBD1|TRBV7-2
CASSLARPGGVAGELFF
TGTGCCAGCAGCTTAGCAAGGCCAGGGGGCGTCGCCGGGGAGCTGTTTTTT
>TRBJ1-3|-|TRBD1|TRBV5-4
CASSSTGLNTIYF
TGTGCCAGCAGCTCGACAGGGTTGAACACCATATATTTT
>TRBJ2-4|-|-|TRBV4-1
CASSQGRGAKNIQYF
TGCGCCAGCAGCCAAGGGCGAGGTGCCAAAAACATTCAGTACTTC
>TRBJ2-3|-|-|TRBV6-4
CASSVIGASTDTQYF
TGTGCCAGCAGTGTTATTGGAGCTAGCACAGATACGCAGTATTTT
>TRBJ2-2|-|TRBD1|TRBV5-4
CASSLGTGQGTGELFF
TGTGCCAGCAGCTTGGGCACCGGACAGGGCACCGGGGAGCTGTTTTTT
>TRBJ2-1|-|TRBD2|TRBV5-1
CASHEPSQRGGNEQFF
TGCGCCAGCCACGAACCCAGCCAGCGGGGGGGCAATGAGCAGTTCTTC
>TRBJ2-7|-|TRBD2|TRBV30
CAWSSRTSGRRGSYEQYF
TGTGCCTGGAGTTCTAGGACTAGCGGGCGTCGGGGTTCTTACGAGCAGTACTTC
>TRBJ2-2|-|-|TRBV15
CATSRVRGELFF
TGTGCCACCAGCAGAGTGCGCGGGGAGCTGTTTTTT
>TRBJ1-2|-|TRBD1|TRBV27
CASSPVGGQGEFAGYTF
TGTGCCAGCAGTCCCGTAGGGGGACAGGGAGAATTTGCAGGCTACACCTTC
>TRBJ2-2|-|TRBD1|TRBV7-2
CASSLGSRGLSGELFF
TGTGCCAGCAGCTTAGGGAGCAGGGGGCTCTCCGGGGAGCTGTTTTTT
>TRBJ2-3|-|TRBD2|TRBV7-2
CASSLRLAETTDTQYF
TGTGCCAGCAGCTTACGACTAGCGGAGACCACAGATACGCAGTATTTT
>TRBJ2-1|-|TRBD2|TRBV2
CASSERTSGQQFF
TGTGCCAGCAGTGAGCGGACTAGCGGACAGCAGTTCTTC
>TRBJ1-1|-|TRBD1|TRBV4-2
CACSTDRPGTEAFF
TGTGCCTGCTCAACGGACAGGCCAGGCACTGAAGCTTTCTTT
>TRBJ1-4|-|-|TRBV7-9
CASNQGSSTNEKLFF
TGTGCCAGCAACCAGGGGAGTTCAACTAATGAAAAACTGTTTTTT
>TRBJ2-2|-|-|TRBV6-1
CASSPQGRVGELFF
TGTGCCAGCAGTCCCCAGGGGAGGGTCGGGGAGCTGTTTTTT
>TRBJ2-7|-|TRBD2|TRBV19
CASSTASSGRDFYEQYF
TGTGCCAGTAGTACTGCCTCTAGCGGAAGGGACTTCTACGAGCAGTACTTC
>TRBJ2-4|-|-|TRBV2
CASGEDSKNIQYF
TGTGCCAGCGGAGAGGACTCCAAAAACATTCAGTACTTC
>TRBJ2-7|-|TRBD1|TRBV25-1
CASSGQGVNEQYF
TGTGCCAGCAGTGGACAGGGGGTCAACGAGCAGTACTTC
>TRBJ1-3|-|-|TRBV7-9
CASSLSGNTIYF
TGTGCCAGCAGCTTATCGGGAAACACCATATATTTT
>TRBJ2-5|-|-|TRBV7-3
CASSPPETQYF
TGTGCCAGCAGCCCCCCGGAGACCCAGTACTTC
>TRBJ2-1|-|TRBD2|TRBV7-2
CASSPLQSSGNYNEQFF
TGTGCCAGCAGCCCCCTACAATCTAGCGGGAATTACAATGAGCAGTTCTTC
>TRBJ1-6|-|-|TRBV29-1
CSVALEGNSPLHF
TGCAGCGTGGCCCTCGAGGGTAATTCACCCCTCCACTTT
>TRBJ2-7|-|-|TRBV7-9
CASSDNGYEQYF
TGTGCCAGCAGCGACAATGGCTACGAGCAGTACTTC
>TRBJ1-2|few|-|TRBV4-1
CASSQEGSQGIRGYTF
TGCGCCAGCAGCCAAGAAGGAAGCCAGGGGATACGCGGCTACACCTTC
>TRBJ1-1|-|-|TRBV4-3
CASSQGVTWNTEAFF
TGCGCCAGCAGCCAAGGCGTTACGTGGAACACTGAAGCTTTCTTT
>TRBJ2-5|-|TRBD2|TRBV2
CASNPRGGKETQYF
TGTGCCAGCAATCCGCGGGGGGGCAAAGAGACCCAGTACTTC
>TRBJ2-3|-|TRBD2|TRBV7-2
CASSFTGTTVTDTQYF
TGTGCCAGCAGCTTTACCGGGACTACAGTCACAGATACGCAGTATTTT
>TRBJ1-2|-|TRBD1|TRBV18
CASSPGTGLNYGYTF
TGTGCCAGCTCACCAGGGACAGGACTAAACTATGGCTACACCTTC
>TRBJ1-2|once|-|TRBV29-1
CSSPGGADGYTF
TGCAGCTCTCCGGGGGGGGCGGATGGCTACACCTTC
>TRBJ2-7|-|TRBD1|TRBV30
CAWSEGTGAYEQYF
TGTGCCTGGAGTGAGGGGACAGGAGCCTACGAGCAGTACTTC
>TRBJ2-3|-|-|TRBV5-1
CASSYLGLDTSTDTQYF
TGCGCCAGCAGCTATTTAGGACTTGATACTAGCACAGATACGCAGTATTTT
>TRBJ2-2|-|TRBD1|TRBV6-5
CASSSTTGKNTGELFF
TGTGCCAGCAGTTCCACGACAGGGAAGAACACCGGGGAGCTGTTTTTT
>TRBJ2-2|-|-|TRBV4-3
CASSQDTGGELFF
TGCGCCAGCAGCCAAGATACCGGCGGGGAGCTGTTTTTT
>TRBJ2-7|-|-|TRBV7-6
CASSSRGNPGEQYF
TGTGCCAGCAGCTCACGCGGGAACCCGGGGGAGCAGTACTTC
>TRBJ2-5|-|TRBD1|TRBV7-9
CASSYWTGGQETQYF
TGTGCCAGCAGCTATTGGACAGGCGGCCAAGAGACCCAGTACTTC
>TRBJ2-3|once|TRBD1|TRBV7-9
CASSSDRDLLGPHTDTQYF
TGTGCCAGCAGCTCGGACAGGGATTTACTAGGGCCACACACAGATACGCAGTATTTT
>TRBJ2-1|-|TRBD2|TRBV2
CASSWVAGGLNEQFF
TGTGCCAGCAGTTGGGTAGCGGGAGGTTTAAATGAGCAGTTCTTC
>TRBJ2-7|many|-|TRBV4-1
CASSQVAEGVGQGSEQYF
TGCGCCAGCAGCCAAGTGGCAGAGGGGGTGGGGCAGGGCTCCGAGCAGTACTTC
>TRBJ2-3|-|-|TRBV5-1
CASSLMASTDTQYF
TGCGCCAGCAGCTTGATGGCTAGCACAGATACGCAGTATTTT
>TRBJ1-2|-|-|TRBV7-9
CASSGDGGVGYTF
TGTGCCAGCAGCGGAGATGGTGGAGTGGGCTACACCTTC
>TRBJ2-3|-|TRBD1|TRBV2
CASRYPTGLDTQYF
TGTGCCAGCAGGTACCCGACAGGGTTAGATACGCAGTATTTT
>TRBJ1-5|-|-|TRBV30
CAGGADSNQPQHF
TGTGCCGGGGGGGCTGATAGCAATCAGCCCCAGCATTTT
>TRBJ2-1|-|TRBD2|TRBV29-1
CSVVLAGYNEQFF
TGCAGCGTTGTGTTAGCGGGATACAATGAGCAGTTCTTC
>TRBJ1-2|-|TRBD1|TRBV7-3
CASSVSGTAADWTF
TGTGCCAGCAGCGTCTCCGGGACAGCGGCCGACTGGACCTTC
>TRBJ2-1|-|TRBD2|TRBV5-1
CASSFSSGVDEQFF
TGCGCCAGCAGCTTTTCTAGCGGGGTCGATGAGCAGTTCTTC
>TRBJ2-7|-|-|TRBV19
CASRSTGAGSYEQYF
TGTGCCAGTAGATCGACAGGTGCTGGCTCCTACGAGCAGTACTTC
>TRBJ2-2|few|TRBD2|TRBV10-3
CAISSGTSGTSGELFF
TGTGCCATCAGTTCCGGGACTAGCGGGACGAGCGGGGAGCTGTTTTTT
>TRBJ2-5|-|TRBD1|TRBV30
CAWRQGRTQYF
TGTGCCTGGCGACAGGGGAGGACCCAGTACTTC
>TRBJ2-1|-|-|TRBV29-1
CSVPPSVDEQFF
TGCAGCGTTCCGCCTAGCGTCGATGAGCAGTTCTTC
>TRBJ2-7|-|TRBD2|TRBV5-1
CASSPSTSGLYEQYF
TGCGCCAGCAGCCCCTCGACTAGCGGGCTCTACGAGCAGTACTTC
>TRBJ2-1|-|TRBD1|TRBV7-6
CASTRGDRGSNEQFF
TGTGCCAGCACCCGAGGAGACAGGGGCTCAAATGAGCAGTTCTTC
>TRBJ2-7|-|-|TRBV11-2
CASSLGLKSEQYF
TGTGCCAGCAGCCTTGGACTAAAATCCGAGCAGTACTTC
>TRBJ2-7|-|TRBD1|TRBV5-1
CASSLFLGDSSYEQYF
TGCGCCAGCAGCTTGTTTCTTGGGGACAGTTCCTACGAGCAGTACTTC
>TRBJ1-2|-|-|TRBV19
CASSIAGPYGYTF
TGTGCCAGTAGTATAGCGGGTCCCTATGGCTACACCTTC